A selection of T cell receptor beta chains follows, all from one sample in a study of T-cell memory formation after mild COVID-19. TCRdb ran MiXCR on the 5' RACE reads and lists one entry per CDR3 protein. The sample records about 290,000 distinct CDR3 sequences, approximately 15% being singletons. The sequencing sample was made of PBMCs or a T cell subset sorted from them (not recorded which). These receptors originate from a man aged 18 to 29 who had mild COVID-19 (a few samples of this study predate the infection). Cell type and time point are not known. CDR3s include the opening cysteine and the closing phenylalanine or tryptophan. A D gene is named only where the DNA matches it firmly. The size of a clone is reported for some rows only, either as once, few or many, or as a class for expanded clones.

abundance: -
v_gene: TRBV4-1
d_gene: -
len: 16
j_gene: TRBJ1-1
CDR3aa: CASSQEGISRDTEAFF
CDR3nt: TGCGCCAGCAGCCAAGAGGGCATAAGTAGGGACACTGAAGCTTTCTTT

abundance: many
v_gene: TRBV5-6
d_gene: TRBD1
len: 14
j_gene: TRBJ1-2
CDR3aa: CASSLAGGGYGYTF
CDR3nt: TGTGCCAGCAGCTTGGCAGGGGGCGGCTATGGCTACACCTTC

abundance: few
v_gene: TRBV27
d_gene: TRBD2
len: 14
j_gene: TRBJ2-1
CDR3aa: CASSPRGGDNEQFF
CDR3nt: TGTGCCAGCAGTCCCCGCGGGGGGGACAATGAGCAGTTCTTC

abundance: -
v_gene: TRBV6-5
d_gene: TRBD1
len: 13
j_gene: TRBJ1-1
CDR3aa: CASRATGTGEAFF
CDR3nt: TGTGCCAGCCGGGCCACGGGGACAGGGGAAGCTTTCTTT

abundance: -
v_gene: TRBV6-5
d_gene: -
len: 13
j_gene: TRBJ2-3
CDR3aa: CASRYRRTDTQYF
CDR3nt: TGTGCCAGCAGATACCGCCGCACAGATACGCAGTATTTT

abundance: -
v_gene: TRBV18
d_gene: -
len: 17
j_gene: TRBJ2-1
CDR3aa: CASSPTGPSPSYNEQFF
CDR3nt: TGTGCCAGCTCACCAACCGGGCCTTCTCCCTCCTACAATGAGCAGTTCTTC

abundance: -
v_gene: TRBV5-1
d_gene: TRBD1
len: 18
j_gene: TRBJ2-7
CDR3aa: CASSLPSVPGQPAYEQYF
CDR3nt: TGCGCCAGCAGCCTCCCAAGCGTGCCGGGACAGCCCGCCTACGAGCAGTACTTC

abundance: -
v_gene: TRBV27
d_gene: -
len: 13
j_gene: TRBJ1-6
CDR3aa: CASSTDTGGSLHF
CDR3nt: TGTGCCAGCAGTACCGACACCGGGGGGTCCCTCCACTTT

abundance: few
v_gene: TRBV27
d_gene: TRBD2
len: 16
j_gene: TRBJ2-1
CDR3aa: CASSPGTSGFYNEQFF
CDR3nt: TGTGCCAGCAGTCCCGGGACTAGCGGGTTTTACAATGAGCAGTTCTTC

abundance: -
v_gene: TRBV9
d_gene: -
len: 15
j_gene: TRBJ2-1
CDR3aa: CASSVAVAAYNEQFF
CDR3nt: TGTGCCAGCAGCGTAGCGGTAGCCGCCTACAATGAGCAGTTCTTC

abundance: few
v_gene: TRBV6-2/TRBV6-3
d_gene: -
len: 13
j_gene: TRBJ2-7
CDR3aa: CASSYVGVYEQYF
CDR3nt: TGTGCCAGCAGTTACGTCGGGGTCTACGAGCAGTACTTC

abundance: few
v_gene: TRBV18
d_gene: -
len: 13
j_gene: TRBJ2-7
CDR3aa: CASSPQRWPEQYF
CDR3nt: TGTGCCAGCTCACCGCAGCGGTGGCCCGAGCAGTACTTC

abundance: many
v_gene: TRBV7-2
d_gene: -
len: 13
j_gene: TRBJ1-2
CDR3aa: CASSPGQNYGYTF
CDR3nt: TGTGCCAGCAGCCCGGGACAAAACTATGGCTACACCTTC

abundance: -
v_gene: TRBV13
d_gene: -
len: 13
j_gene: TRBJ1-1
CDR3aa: CASSLGRGPEAFF
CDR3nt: TGTGCCAGCAGCTTAGGGAGGGGCCCTGAAGCTTTCTTT

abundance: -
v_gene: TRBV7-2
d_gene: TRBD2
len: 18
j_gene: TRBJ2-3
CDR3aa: CASSSAGLAGGRPDTQYF
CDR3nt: TGTGCCAGCAGCTCGGCGGGACTAGCGGGGGGCCGTCCAGATACGCAGTATTTT

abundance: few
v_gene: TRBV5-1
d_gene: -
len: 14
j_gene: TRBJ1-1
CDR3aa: CASSFEGKETEAFF
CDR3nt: TGCGCCAGCAGCTTCGAGGGAAAGGAGACTGAAGCTTTCTTT

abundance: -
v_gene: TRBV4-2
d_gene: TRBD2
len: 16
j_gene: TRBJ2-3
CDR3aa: CASSHRTSGTSDTQYF
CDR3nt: TGTGCCAGCAGCCACAGGACTAGCGGGACTTCGGATACGCAGTATTTT

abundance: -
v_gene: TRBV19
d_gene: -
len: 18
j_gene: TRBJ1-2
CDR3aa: CASSIVRSARSINYGYTF
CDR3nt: TGTGCCAGTAGTATTGTTCGGTCAGCGAGGTCAATTAACTATGGCTACACCTTC

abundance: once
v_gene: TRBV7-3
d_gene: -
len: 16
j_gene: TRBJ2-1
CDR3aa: CASSLTRRAGHDEQFF
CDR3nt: TGTGCCAGCAGCTTAACCCGCCGGGCGGGTCATGATGAGCAGTTCTTC

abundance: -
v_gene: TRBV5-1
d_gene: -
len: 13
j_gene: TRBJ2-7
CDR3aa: CASSLPGAHEQYF
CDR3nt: TGCGCCAGCAGCTTGCCAGGGGCCCACGAGCAGTACTTC

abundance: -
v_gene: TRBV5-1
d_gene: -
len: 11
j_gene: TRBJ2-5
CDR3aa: CASSLPGPLYF
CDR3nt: TGCGCCAGCAGCCTCCCCGGTCCTCTGTACTTC

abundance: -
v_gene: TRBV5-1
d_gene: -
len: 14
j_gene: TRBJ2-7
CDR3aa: CASSLPGSSYEQYF
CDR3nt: TGCGCCAGCAGCTTGCCAGGGAGCTCCTACGAGCAGTACTTC

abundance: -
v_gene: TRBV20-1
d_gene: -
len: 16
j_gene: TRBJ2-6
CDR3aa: CSAPRDGSSGANVLTF
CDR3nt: TGCAGTGCCCCTAGGGACGGGAGCTCTGGGGCCAACGTCCTGACTTTC

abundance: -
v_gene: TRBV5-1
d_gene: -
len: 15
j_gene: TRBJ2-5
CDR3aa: CASSLGGAEKETQYF
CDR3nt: TGCGCCAGCAGCCTGGGGGGGGCAGAAAAGGAGACCCAGTACTTC

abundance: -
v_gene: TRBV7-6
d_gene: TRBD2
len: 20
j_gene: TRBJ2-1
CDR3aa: CASSLGVRGGSQSSYNEQFF
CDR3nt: TGTGCCAGCAGCTTAGGGGTCCGGGGGGGGTCCCAAAGCTCCTACAATGAGCAGTTCTTC

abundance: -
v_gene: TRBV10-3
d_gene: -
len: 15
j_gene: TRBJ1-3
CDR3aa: CAISRDRLSGNTIYF
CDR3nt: TGTGCCATCTCCCGGGACCGCCTCTCTGGAAACACCATATATTTT

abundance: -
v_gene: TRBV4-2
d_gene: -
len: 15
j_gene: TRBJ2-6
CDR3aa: CASGRGFSGANVLTF
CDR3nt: TGTGCCTCCGGGCGGGGCTTCTCTGGGGCCAACGTCCTGACTTTC

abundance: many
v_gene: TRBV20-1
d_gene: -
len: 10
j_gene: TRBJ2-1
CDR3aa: CSATSNEQFF
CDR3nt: TGCAGTGCTACGAGCAATGAGCAGTTCTTC

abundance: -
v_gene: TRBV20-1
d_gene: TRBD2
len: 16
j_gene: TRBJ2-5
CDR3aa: CSAFPGTSGTQETQYF
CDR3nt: TGCAGTGCTTTTCCCGGGACTAGCGGAACCCAAGAGACCCAGTACTTC

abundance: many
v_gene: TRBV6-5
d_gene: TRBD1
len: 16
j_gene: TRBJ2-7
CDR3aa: CASSYSRPGQVYEQYF
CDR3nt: TGTGCCAGCAGTTACTCGAGACCCGGACAGGTCTACGAGCAGTACTTC

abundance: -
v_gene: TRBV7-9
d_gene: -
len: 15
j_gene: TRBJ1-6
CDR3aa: CASSPPGGPNSPLHF
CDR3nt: TGTGCCAGCAGCCCCCCGGGGGGACCCAATTCACCCCTCCACTTT

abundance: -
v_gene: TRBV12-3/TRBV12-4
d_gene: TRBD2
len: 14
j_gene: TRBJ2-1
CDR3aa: CASRTSGGEGEQFF
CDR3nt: TGTGCCAGCAGGACTAGCGGGGGGGAAGGTGAGCAGTTCTTC